This T cell receptor beta chain was observed in a study of shared clonotypes between healthy human individuals. Using immunoSEQ multiplex PCR, the repertoire was profiled, and TCRdb retains in-frame clones only, with some absent. The sample contains around 580,000 clones, roughly 98% of which appear only once. About this clone: The antigen remains undetermined.

Study results and caveats: Rarefaction analysis demonstrated incomplete sorted-subset sequencing notwithstanding large depth.

This CDR3 is built from 13 residues. V was clipped by 0 bases and J by 5 bases, with 9 bases between them. Per germline, CDR1 SGHRS and CDR2 YFSETQ. Naive CD8 cells, CD45RO-negative and positively selected for CCR7, excluded terminally differentiated effector memory CD45RA+ cells. Recent acute infections and vaccinations were absent in the healthy HIV-negative adult donors. Sequenced sample: naive CD8+ T cells sorted from blood. This sequence originates from a man younger than 40 in good health. This chain links TRBV5-1 with TRBJ2-7; D remains ambiguous. The CDR3 sequence is CASSLAERNEQYF. The DNA of the CDR3 is TGCGCCAGCAGCTTGGCCGAGAGGAACGAGCAGTACTTC.